The 23 T cell receptor beta chains below all came from one sample that was sequenced in a study of neoadjuvant anti-PD-1 for oral cavity cancer. Sequenced by immunoSEQ multiplex PCR; TCRdb stores in-frame clones only, minus some. The sample shows 17,000 or so clones, 64% of them seen only once. Here the sequenced sample was PBMCs, taken before nivolumab (anti-PD-1) treatment. The receptors were gathered from a person aged 35-79 years with oral cavity squamous cell carcinoma.

The V call is TRBV10-3, the J call TRBJ1-5; tentative D call: TRBD1 (5 bases). Germline V gives CDR1 ENHRY, CDR2 SYGVKD. There are 15 residues in the CDR3. V was cut by 0 bases and J by 3 bases, with 9 bases left in between. CDR3 protein: CAISESSTANQPQHF. CDR3 coding DNA: TGTGCCATCAGTGAGTCTTCGACAGCCAATCAGCCCCAGCATTTT.

This clone was detected a few times. This chain connects TRBV7-9 to TRBJ2-5; a possible D gene is TRBD2 (5 bases). The CDR3 has 16 amino acids. The ends were cut back, 4 bases at V and 4 bases at J, with 19 bases in the middle. Germline values: CDR1 SEHNR, CDR2 FQNEAQ (reference sequence). The CDR3 region is CASSSKRTGGGETQYF. The CDR3, as DNA: TGTGCCAGCAGCTCTAAACGGACGGGCGGAGGAGAGACCCAGTACTTC.

This clone is deemed medium-sized (0.01 to 0.1%). The chain couples TRBV11-3 to TRBJ2-2; 9 nucleotides line up with TRBD1. The germline gives CDR1 SGHNT, CDR2 YENEEA. The CDR3 length is 15 residues. Trimming at V came to 3 bases and at J to 5 bases, leaving 4 bases not matched to a gene. Here the CDR3 reads CASSLDRGGTGELFF. The CDR3 nucleotides read TGTGCCAGCAGCTTGGACAGGGGAGGAACCGGGGAGCTGTTTTTT.

This clone was detected only once. V usage is TRBV5-1 and J usage is TRBJ2-7; 7 bases line up with TRBD2. Per germline, CDR1 SGHRS and CDR2 YFSETQ. The CDR3 contains 16 residues. Trimming removed 1 base from V and 3 bases from J; junction bases left unmatched: 10. CDR3: CASSLSSGPSGYEQYF. The CDR3 coding sequence is TGCGCCAGCAGCTTGTCTTCAGGCCCTAGCGGCTACGAGCAGTACTTC.

The rearrangement joins TRBV7-2 to TRBJ2-2; D possibly corresponds to TRBD1 (6 bases). CDR1 is SGHTA, CDR2 FQGNSA, per germline. The ends were cut back, 1 base at V and 5 bases at J, with 14 bases in the middle. This CDR3 contains 16 residues. CDR3 nucleotides: TGTGCCAGCAGCTTAGGTAGTGGGACAACAACCGGGGAGCTGTTTTTT. Translating gives CASSLGSGTTTGELFF.

This chain connects TRBV9 to TRBJ2-3, with a possible D match to TRBD2 (6 bases). Germline loops: CDR1 SGDLS, CDR2 YYNGEE. Trimming removed 3 bases from V and 4 bases from J, with 15 bases in between. The length of the CDR3 is 15 residues. CDR3 protein: CASSAYPGSPDTQYF. The CDR3 nucleotides are TGTGCCAGCAGCGCTTACCCCGGGAGCCCAGATACGCAGTATTTT.

The chain combines TRBV2 with TRBJ2-5; possible D gene TRBD2, 6 bases. Trimming took off 4 bases at V and 0 bases at J, with 12 bases between the two ends. CDR3 length: 15 residues. The germline gives CDR1 SNHLY, CDR2 FYNNEI. The CDR3 region is CASSVGAGNQETQYF. The CDR3 DNA reads TGTGCCAGCAGTGTGGGAGCGGGCAACCAAGAGACCCAGTACTTC.

The CDR3 is CASSDGTRGEQYF. The CDR3 DNA reads as TGTGCCAGCAGTGACGGGACGAGGGGCGAGCAGTACTTC. The chain combines TRBV2 with TRBJ2-7; the D gene could be TRBD1 or TRBD2 (5 bases each). This CDR3 region has 13 residues. The ends were cut back, 3 bases at V and 6 bases at J, with 12 bases in the middle. Germline V gene data show CDR1 as SNHLY and CDR2 as FYNNEI.

On this clone itself: The same CDR3 is also encoded by other DNA sequences in this sample. The chain carries TRBV6-5 and TRBJ2-7; D gene uncertain. Germline values: CDR1 MNHEY, CDR2 SVGAGI. The V end lost 0 bases, the J end lost 0 bases, and 9 bases lay between the germline ends. This CDR3 is 15 amino acids long. CDR3: CASSYSGSFSYEQYF. The CDR3 DNA reads TGTGCCAGCAGTTACTCGGGCAGCTTCTCCTACGAGCAGTACTTC.

This clone has more than one count but fewer than ten. The genes are TRBV5-1 and TRBJ2-5; no reliable D call. The germline V and J ends were trimmed by 0 bases and 3 bases, with 9 bases remaining between them. Germline values: CDR1 SGHRS, CDR2 YFSETQ. CDR3 length: 14 residues. The CDR3 loop reads CASSLGSVEETQYF. The CDR3 region has the DNA TGCGCCAGCAGCTTGGGGTCAGTAGAAGAGACCCAGTACTTC. Filled out from reference TRBV5-1 and TRBJ2-5, the complete variable domain reads KAGVTQTPRYLIKTRGQQVTLSCSPISGHRSVSWYQQTPGQGLQFLFEYFSETQRNKGNFPGRFSGRQFSNSRSEMNVSTLELGDSALYLCASSLGSVEETQYFGPGTRLLVL.

The chain uses TRBV5-6 and TRBJ2-5; TRBD2 aligns across 11 bases. V gave up 2 bases and J gave up 3 bases; unmatched junction bases: 3. This CDR3 is built from 15 residues. Germline V gene lookup returns CDR1 SGHDT and CDR2 YYEEEE. The CDR3 spells CASSFLTSGEETQYF. The CDR3, as DNA: TGTGCCAGCAGCTTCCTGACTAGCGGGGAAGAGACCCAGTACTTC.

V usage is TRBV20-1 and J usage is TRBJ2-7; TRBD1 or TRBD2 may be the D gene (6 bases each). The germline V gene has CDR1 DFQATT and CDR2 SNEGSKA (reference sequence). This CDR3 region has 11 residues. Trimming pared 3 bases from V and 9 bases from J, leaving 12 bases between. CDR3 bases: TGCAGTGCTAGGGTACAGGGAGGGCAGTACTTC. Translation gives CSARVQGGQYF.

The chain carries TRBV7-9 and TRBJ1-1; no definite D call. With 5 bases removed from V and 0 bases from J, the gap between germline ends came to 10 bases. The germline gives CDR1 SEHNR, CDR2 FQNEAQ (reference sequence). This CDR3 region has 14 residues. In DNA, the CDR3 is TGTGCCAGCAGCCGGACGACGGTGAACACTGAAGCTTTCTTT. This codes for CASSRTTVNTEAFF. Full variable domain (rest looked up from reference TRBV7-9 and TRBJ1-1): DTGVSQNPRHKITKRGQNVTFRCDPISEHNRLYWYRQTLGQGPEFLTYFQNEAQLEKSRLLSDRFSAERPKGSFSTLEIQRTEQGDSAMYLCASSRTTVNTEAFFGQGTRLTVV.

This sequence joins TRBV11-1 and TRBJ2-7; D call uncertain. This CDR3 region has 13 residues. The germline V and J ends were trimmed by 5 bases and 3 bases, with 11 bases remaining between them. In germline, CDR1 is SGHAT, CDR2 FQDESV (reference sequence). CDR3 in amino acids: CASSTGPVYEQYF. Here the CDR3 DNA reads TGTGCCAGCAGCACCGGACCGGTCTACGAGCAGTACTTC.

The chain employs TRBV7-8 and TRBJ2-1; D not certain. There are 16 residues in the CDR3. Germline loops: CDR1 SGHVS, CDR2 FQNEAQ. V was clipped by 3 bases and J by 2 bases, with 14 bases between them. CDR3 sequence: CASSFPAWVAYNEQFF. CDR3 DNA sequence: TGTGCCAGCAGCTTTCCCGCTTGGGTCGCCTACAATGAGCAGTTCTTC. The full variable domain, rest sourced from reference TRBV7-8 and TRBJ2-1, is GAGVSQSPRYKVAKRGQDVALRCDPISGHVSLFWYQQALGQGPEFLTYFQNEAQLDKSGLPSDRFFAERPEGSVSTLKIQRTQQEDSAVYLCASSFPAWVAYNEQFFGPGTRLTVL.

This rearrangement joins TRBV9 to TRBJ1-2, with a tentative D call TRBD1 (6 bases). The CDR3 loop spans 12 amino acids. V was pared by 3 bases and J by 8 bases, with 11 bases between. Per germline, CDR1 SGDLS and CDR2 YYNGEE. This CDR3 is CASSAQGAGYTF. The CDR3 region has the DNA TGTGCCAGCAGCGCACAGGGAGCGGGCTACACCTTC.

The rearrangement links TRBV7-6 to TRBJ1-1, with 9 bases lining up with TRBD1. The V segment lost 5 bases and the J segment 5 bases; nucleotides outside the gene matches: 6. CDR1 is SGHVS, CDR2 FNYEAQ, per germline. CDR3 length: 14 amino acids. CDR3 DNA: TGTGCCAGCAGCGCGGGACAGGGAAGGACTGAAGCTTTCTTT. Amino acid sequence: CASSAGQGRTEAFF. Using reference TRBV7-6 and TRBJ1-1 for the parts outside the CDR3, the full variable domain is GAGVSQSPRYKVTKRGQDVALRCDPISGHVSLYWYRQALGQGPEFLTYFNYEAQQDKSGLPNDRFSAERPEGSISTLTIQRTEQRDSAMYRCASSAGQGRTEAFFGQGTRLTVV.

The gene calls are TRBV28 and TRBJ2-7, with D hard to call. The length of the CDR3 is 13 residues. Germline V lookup: CDR1 MDHEN, CDR2 SYDVKM. The V gene lost 7 bases and the J gene lost 4 bases, with 14 bases spanning the gap. CDR3 protein: CASTNSLSYEQYF. Here the CDR3 DNA reads TGTGCCAGCACTAATAGCCTGTCTTACGAGCAGTACTTC.

The chain recombines TRBV11-2 with TRBJ1-2, with 9 bases that match TRBD1. Germline CDR1 reads SGHAT; CDR2 reads FQNNGV. CDR3 length: 15 residues. Losses at the gene ends were 1 base for V and 12 bases for J; bases not matched to a gene: 12. The CDR3 DNA sequence: TGTGCCAGCAGCTTAGCCGCCGGGACAGGGCCCTTAGACACCTTC. Its protein product is CASSLAAGTGPLDTF.

This clone was picked up a small number of times. The chain uses TRBV30 and TRBJ2-1; 9 bases are a match to TRBD2. The CDR3 is made up of 21 amino acids. Germline CDR1 GTSNPN, CDR2 SVGIG (reference sequence). The chain's CDR3 is CAMEAGMIAGEEYGAYNEQFF. DNA of the CDR3: TGTGCGATGGAGGCAGGGATGATAGCGGGAGAGGAGTACGGTGCCTACAATGAGCAGTTCTTC.

The rearrangement links TRBV5-5 to TRBJ2-3, with 10 bases that match TRBD2. CDR1 is SGHKS, CDR2 YYEKEE, per germline (reference sequence). V trimming: 4 bases; J trimming: 0 bases; junction bases outside the gene matches: 8. The CDR3 has 17 residues. The CDR3 spells CASSRTGLASSTDTQYF. Written as DNA, the CDR3 is TGTGCCAGCAGCCGTACGGGACTAGCGTCTAGCACAGATACGCAGTATTTT.

The chain combines TRBV2 with TRBJ2-5, with 8 bases aligning to TRBD2. The CDR3 extends over 15 amino acids. The V gene end was trimmed by 11 bases and the J gene end by 3 bases; junction bases not matched to a gene: 14. Germline V CDR1 and CDR2: SNHLY, FYNNEI. In nucleotides, the CDR3 is TGTGCCGGCAAACGGGCGGGAGGCCGAGAAGAGACCCAGTACTTC. It codes for CAGKRAGGREETQYF.

This chain links TRBV7-9 with TRBJ2-1, with D unresolved. The CDR3 is 16 residues long. V was clipped by 3 bases and J by 4 bases, with 16 bases between them. Germline V lookup: CDR1 SEHNR, CDR2 FQNEAQ (reference sequence). For the CDR3, the DNA is TGTGCCAGCAGCTTTGAAGGTCCAGTTGCGTACAATGAGCAGTTCTTC. Translating it yields CASSFEGPVAYNEQFF.